This TCR beta chain was sequenced during a study of T cells in Graves' hyperthyroidism and ophthalmopathy. This CDR3 spans 14 amino acids. Trimming removed 2 bases from V and 3 bases from J; junction bases left unmatched: 2. The germline gives CDR1 SEHNR, CDR2 FQNEAQ (reference sequence). TCR beta CDR3 regions were amplified from RNA. The HTBI primer set drove a first-round RT-PCR of the TCR CDR3. TCRdb recomputed calls from the multiplex PCR reads with MiXCR, one row per CDR3 protein. The sample consists of a few hundred thousand distinct CDR3 sequences, roughly 18% of them appearing once. Each diagnosis was grounded in clinical symptoms, serum thyroxine and TRAb, thyroid ultrasound, and orbital computed tomography.

The origin of this receptor is a man aged 18 to 29 with Graves' ophthalmopathy. Sequenced material: blood. V gene TRBV7-9 combines with J gene TRBJ2-7; 9 positions match TRBD1. CDR3 bases: TGTGCCAGCAGCTTAACAGGGGGCGTCTACGAGCAGTACTTC. As protein: CASSLTGGVYEQYF.